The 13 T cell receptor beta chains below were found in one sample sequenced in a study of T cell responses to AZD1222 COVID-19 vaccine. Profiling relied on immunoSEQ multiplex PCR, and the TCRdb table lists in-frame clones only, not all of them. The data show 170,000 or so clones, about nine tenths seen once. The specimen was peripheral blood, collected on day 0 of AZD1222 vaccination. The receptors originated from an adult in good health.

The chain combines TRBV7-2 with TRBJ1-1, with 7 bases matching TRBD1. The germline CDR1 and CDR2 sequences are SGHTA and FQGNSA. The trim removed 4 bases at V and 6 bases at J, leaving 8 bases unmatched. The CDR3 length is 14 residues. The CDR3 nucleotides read TGTGCCAGCAGCTCCAGGGGGTACAGGGCTGAAGCTTTCTTT. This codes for CASSSRGYRAEAFF. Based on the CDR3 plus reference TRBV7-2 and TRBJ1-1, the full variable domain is GAGVSQSPSNKVTEKGKDVELRCDPISGHTALYWYRQSLGQGLEFLIYFQGNSAPDKSGLPSDRFSAERTGGSVSTLTIQRTQQEDSAVYLCASSSRGYRAEAFFGQGTRLTVV.

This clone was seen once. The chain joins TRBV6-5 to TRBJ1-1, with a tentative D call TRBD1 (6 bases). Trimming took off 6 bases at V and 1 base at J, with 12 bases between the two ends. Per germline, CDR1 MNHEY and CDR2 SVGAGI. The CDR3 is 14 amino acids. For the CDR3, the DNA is TGTGCCAGCAGGCGAGGGGGACCGAACACTGAAGCTTTCTTT. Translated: CASRRGGPNTEAFF.

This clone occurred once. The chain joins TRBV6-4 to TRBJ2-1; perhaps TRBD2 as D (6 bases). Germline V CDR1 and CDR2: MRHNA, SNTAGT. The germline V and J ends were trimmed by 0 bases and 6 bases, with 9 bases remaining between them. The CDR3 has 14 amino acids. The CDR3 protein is CASSDSGGSNEQFF. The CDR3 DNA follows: TGTGCCAGCAGTGACTCCGGAGGGAGCAATGAGCAGTTCTTC.

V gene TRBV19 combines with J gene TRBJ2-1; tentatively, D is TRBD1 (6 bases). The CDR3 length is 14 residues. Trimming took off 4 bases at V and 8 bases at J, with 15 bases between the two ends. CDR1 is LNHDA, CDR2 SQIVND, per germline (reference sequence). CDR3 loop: CASSTGTPSDEQFF. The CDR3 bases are TGTGCCAGTAGTACCGGGACACCAAGCGATGAGCAGTTCTTC.

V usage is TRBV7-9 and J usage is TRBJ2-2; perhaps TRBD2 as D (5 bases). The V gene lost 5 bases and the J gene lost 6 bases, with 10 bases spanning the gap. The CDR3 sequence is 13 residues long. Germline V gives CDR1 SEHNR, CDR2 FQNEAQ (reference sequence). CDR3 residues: CASSILASGELFF. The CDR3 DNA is TGTGCCAGCAGCATTTTAGCGTCCGGGGAGCTGTTTTTT.

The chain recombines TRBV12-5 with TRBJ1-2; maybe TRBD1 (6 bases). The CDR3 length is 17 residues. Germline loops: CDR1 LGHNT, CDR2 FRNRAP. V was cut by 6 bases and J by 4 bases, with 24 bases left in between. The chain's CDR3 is CASGQGTSPLLGYGYTF. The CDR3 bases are TGTGCTAGTGGCCAAGGGACAAGCCCCCTCCTAGGCTATGGCTACACCTTC.

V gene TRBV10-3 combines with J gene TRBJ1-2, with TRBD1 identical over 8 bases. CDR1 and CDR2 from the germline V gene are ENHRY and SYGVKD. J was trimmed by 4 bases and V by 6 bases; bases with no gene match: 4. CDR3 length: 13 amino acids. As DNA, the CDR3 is TGTGCCATCAGGACAGGGGACGTCTATGGCTACACCTTC. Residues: CAIRTGDVYGYTF.

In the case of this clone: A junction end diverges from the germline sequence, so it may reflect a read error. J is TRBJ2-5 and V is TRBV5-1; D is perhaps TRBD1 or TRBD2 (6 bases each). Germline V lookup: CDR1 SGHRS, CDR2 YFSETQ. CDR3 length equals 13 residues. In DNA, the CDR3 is TGCGCCGGCAGCCGGCCGGGGGCAGAGACCCAGTACTTC. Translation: CAGSRPGAETQYF.

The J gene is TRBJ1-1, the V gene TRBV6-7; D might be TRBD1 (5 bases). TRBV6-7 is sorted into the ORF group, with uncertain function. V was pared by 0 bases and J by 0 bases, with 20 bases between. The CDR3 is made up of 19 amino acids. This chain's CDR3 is CASSYSSGAGPLLNTEAFF. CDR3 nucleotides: TGTGCCAGCAGTTACTCGTCCGGGGCGGGGCCCTTACTGAACACTGAAGCTTTCTTT.

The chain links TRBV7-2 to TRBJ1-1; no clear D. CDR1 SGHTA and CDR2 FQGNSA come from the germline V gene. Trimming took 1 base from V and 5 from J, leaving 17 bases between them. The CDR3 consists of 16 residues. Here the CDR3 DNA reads TGTGCCAGCAGCTTAGACTCCCCCCAAATGGGGACTGAAGCTTTCTTT. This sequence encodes CASSLDSPQMGTEAFF.

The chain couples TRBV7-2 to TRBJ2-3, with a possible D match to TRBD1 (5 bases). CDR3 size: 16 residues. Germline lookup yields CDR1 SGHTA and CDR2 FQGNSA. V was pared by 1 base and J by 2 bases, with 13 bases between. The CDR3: CASSLGAQELTDTQYF. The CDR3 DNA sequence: TGTGCCAGCAGCTTAGGTGCACAGGAACTCACAGATACGCAGTATTTT.

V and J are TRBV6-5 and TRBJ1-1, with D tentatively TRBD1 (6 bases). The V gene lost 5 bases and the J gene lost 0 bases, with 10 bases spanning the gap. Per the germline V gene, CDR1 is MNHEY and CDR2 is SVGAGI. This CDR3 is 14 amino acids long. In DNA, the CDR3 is TGTGCCAGCAGTAGGGACACAGTGAACACTGAAGCTTTCTTT. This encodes CASSRDTVNTEAFF.

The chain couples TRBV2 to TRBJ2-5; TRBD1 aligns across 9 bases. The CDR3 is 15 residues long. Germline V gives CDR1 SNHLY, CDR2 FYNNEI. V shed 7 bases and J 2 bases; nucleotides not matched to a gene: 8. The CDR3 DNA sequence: TGTGCCAGCATGGGGGACAGGGTCGGGCAAGAGACCCAGTACTTC. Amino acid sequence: CASMGDRVGQETQYF.